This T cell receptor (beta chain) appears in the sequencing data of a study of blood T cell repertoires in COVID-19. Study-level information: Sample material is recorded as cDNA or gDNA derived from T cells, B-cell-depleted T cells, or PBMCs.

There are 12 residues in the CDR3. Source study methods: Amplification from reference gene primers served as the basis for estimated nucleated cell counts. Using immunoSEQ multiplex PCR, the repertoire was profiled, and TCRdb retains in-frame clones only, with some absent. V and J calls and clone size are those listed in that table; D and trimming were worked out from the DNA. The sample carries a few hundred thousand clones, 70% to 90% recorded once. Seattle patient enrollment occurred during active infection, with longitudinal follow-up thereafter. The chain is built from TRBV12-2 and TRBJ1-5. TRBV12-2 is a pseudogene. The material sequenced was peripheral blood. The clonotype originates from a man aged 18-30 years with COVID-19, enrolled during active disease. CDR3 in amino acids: CASRRSHQPQHF. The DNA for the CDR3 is TGTGCAAGTCGGCGTTCCCATCAGCCCCAGCATTTT.